The 26 T cell receptor beta chains in this list originate from one sample, sequenced in a study of neurological immune-mediated disorders (dated by TCRdb to the late 2010s). The library was prepared using 5' RACE. Sequencing took place on an Illumina HiSeq 2500. The public reads were reprocessed in TCRdb via fastp at Q25 and MiXCR, keeping in-frame beta chains. Entries that share a CDR3 protein sequence are merged under the most common genes and DNA. The sample has approximately 23,000 distinct CDR3 sequences on record, more than 9% of them singletons. The ten largest clones add up to about 22% of the sample. Sequencing was performed on PBMCs. The receptor source for this set is a woman aged 55-69 years with HTLV-1-associated myelopathy (HAM/TSP).

This clonotype was observed at least ten times. V is TRBV20-1 and J is TRBJ2-2, with a weak D call TRBD1 (6 bases). Trimming took off 4 bases at V and 6 bases at J, with 12 bases between the two ends. Germline CDR1 DFQATT, CDR2 SNEGSKA (reference sequence). CDR3 length equals 13 residues. The DNA of the CDR3 is TGCAGTGCTACCAGGGGACGGGCCGGGGAGCTGTTTTTT. It translates to CSATRGRAGELFF.

This clonotype was recorded many times. This sequence joins TRBV29-1 and TRBJ2-3; 8 positions match TRBD1. The CDR3 extends over 15 amino acids. Trimming at V came to 6 bases and at J to 0 bases, leaving 8 bases not matched to a gene. Germline-derived CDR1 and CDR2 are SQVTM and ANQGSEA. The CDR3 region is CSVRGPLRSTDTQYF. Here the CDR3 DNA reads TGCAGCGTCAGGGGGCCCTTACGAAGCACAGATACGCAGTATTTT.

This clonotype was seen ten or more times. V usage is TRBV5-6 and J usage is TRBJ1-2; maybe TRBD1 (6 bases). The germline CDR1 and CDR2 sequences are SGHDT and YYEEEE. Trimming cost V 0 bases and J 6 bases, with 21 bases left between them. The CDR3 runs to 17 residues. CDR3 region: CASSLGVLGQLMDGYTF. The CDR3 DNA follows: TGTGCCAGCAGCTTGGGCGTGTTAGGACAGTTGATGGATGGCTACACCTTC.

The rearrangement uses TRBV5-1 and TRBJ2-1; tentatively, D is TRBD2 (6 bases). The V gene lost 5 bases and the J gene lost 6 bases, with 21 bases spanning the gap. The length of the CDR3 is 16 residues. Per the germline V gene, CDR1 is SGHRS and CDR2 is YFSETQ. In nucleotides, the CDR3 is TGCGCCAGCAGGTCAAATCTAGCGATGCTTGGCAATGAGCAGTTCTTC. Translated, it gives CASRSNLAMLGNEQFF.

This clonotype is labeled as medium-sized. The CDR3 loop is CASSYHPLGELFF. The CDR3 bases are TGTGCCAGCAGTTACCATCCCTTGGGGGAGCTGTTTTTT. The chain joins TRBV6-6 to TRBJ2-2; no reliable D call. The germline V and J ends were trimmed by 2 bases and 8 bases, with 9 bases remaining between them. This CDR3 has 13 amino acids. Germline V gene data show CDR1 as MNHNY and CDR2 as SVGAGI (reference sequence).

In its sample, this clonotype was seen many times. The chain employs TRBV5-1 and TRBJ1-1, with D possibly being TRBD1 (5 bases). Germline loops: CDR1 SGHRS, CDR2 YFSETQ. V was cut by 4 bases and J by 5 bases, with 24 bases left in between. The CDR3 is made up of 17 amino acids. In nucleotides, the CDR3 is TGCGCCAGCAGCCCAAAATCGGGAGTTCAGGGAGGTACTGAAGCTTTCTTT. Translating gives CASSPKSGVQGGTEAFF. The variable domain in full, completed from reference TRBV5-1 and TRBJ1-1, reads KAGVTQTPRYLIKTRGQQVTLSCSPISGHRSVSWYQQTPGQGLQFLFEYFSETQRNKGNFPGRFSGRQFSNSRSEMNVSTLELGDSALYLCASSPKSGVQGGTEAFFGQGTRLTVV.

In this sample, this clonotype turned up many times. This chain links TRBV5-1 with TRBJ2-5, with 10 bases aligning to TRBD1. Losses at the gene ends were 3 bases for V and 5 bases for J; bases not matched to a gene: 4. CDR1 SGHRS and CDR2 YFSETQ come from the germline V gene. The CDR3 is 14 amino acids. The CDR3 nucleotides read TGCGCCAGCAGCTCGACAGGGGGCGCGGAGACCCAGTACTTC. Protein product: CASSSTGGAETQYF.

This clonotype was counted at least ten times. The chain uses TRBV20-1 and TRBJ2-3; 8 nucleotides align to TRBD1. After removal of 6 bases from V and 0 bases from J, the junction contained 8 bases not matched to a gene. The V gene's germline CDR1 is DFQATT and CDR2 SNEGSKA (reference sequence). CDR3 length equals 15 residues. Written as DNA, the CDR3 is TGCAGTGCGCCCGCGGGACAGGCTAGCACAGATACGCAGTATTTT. Translation: CSAPAGQASTDTQYF.

In its sample, this clonotype was seen many times. This rearrangement joins TRBV12-3 or TRBV12-4 to TRBJ1-2; D might be TRBD1 (6 bases). Between the trimmed V and J ends, which lost 3 bases and 7 bases, there was a span of 12 bases. CDR3 size: 13 residues. CDR3 sequence reads: CASSLVRGTGYTF. As DNA, the CDR3 is TGTGCCAGCAGTTTGGTCAGGGGTACTGGCTACACCTTC.

This clonotype showed up many times. V gene TRBV20-1 combines with J gene TRBJ1-5; D gene unclear. This CDR3 is 13 amino acids long. Trimming removed 4 bases at V and 5 bases at J, with 12 bases between. Germline lookup yields CDR1 DFQATT and CDR2 SNEGSKA (reference sequence). CDR3 nucleotide sequence: TGCAGTGCTATGGCCGGGCCGGATCAGCCCCAGCATTTT. It is translated as CSAMAGPDQPQHF.

In the case of this clonotype: The germline gene is not matched at one end of the junction; a read error may be the cause. The chain employs TRBV5-1 and TRBJ1-4; TRBD1 is a possible D gene (5 bases). CDR1 is SGHRS, CDR2 YFSETQ, per germline. The length of the CDR3 is 15 residues. The CDR3 DNA reads TGCGCCAGCAGATTGGAAGGCAGGGTTGGCGAAAAACTGTTTTTT. Its translation: CASRLEGRVGEKLFF.

This clonotype appeared many times. The V and J genes are TRBV20-1 and TRBJ2-1; D call uncertain. The CDR3 loop spans 13 amino acids. With 5 bases removed from V and 9 bases from J, the gap between germline ends came to 17 bases. Germline V gene lookup returns CDR1 DFQATT and CDR2 SNEGSKA (reference sequence). The CDR3 loop is CSASPTGLGEQFF. DNA for the CDR3: TGCAGTGCTTCCCCCACCGGGCTCGGTGAGCAGTTCTTC.

This clonotype was counted many times. The chain employs TRBV5-1 and TRBJ2-3; TRBD2 matches 13 bases. The CDR3 is 17 amino acids. Germline V gives CDR1 SGHRS, CDR2 YFSETQ. Trimming took 4 bases from V and 2 from J; bases not matched to a gene: 7. This CDR3 is CASSLGLAGINTDTQYF. The CDR3 nucleotides read TGCGCCAGCAGCCTGGGACTAGCGGGGATTAACACAGATACGCAGTATTTT. Looking up the rest from reference TRBV5-1 and TRBJ2-3 gives the full variable domain: KAGVTQTPRYLIKTRGQQVTLSCSPISGHRSVSWYQQTPGQGLQFLFEYFSETQRNKGNFPGRFSGRQFSNSRSEMNVSTLELGDSALYLCASSLGLAGINTDTQYFGPGTRLTVL.

This clonotype was recorded many times. This chain connects TRBV6-4 to TRBJ2-1, with D tentatively TRBD1 (6 bases). The germline CDR1 and CDR2 sequences are MRHNA and SNTAGT. The V and J ends lost 3 bases and 2 bases respectively, with 11 bases between them. CDR3 length: 15 amino acids. CDR3 nucleotides: TGTGCCAGCAGTGAGGGGGCCGATCCCTACAATGAGCAGTTCTTC. Translating it yields CASSEGADPYNEQFF.

Many counts were recorded for this clonotype. This rearrangement joins TRBV20-1 to TRBJ1-1, with 8 bases lining up with TRBD1. CDR1 is DFQATT and CDR2 is SNEGSKA in the germline V gene (reference sequence). J was trimmed by 5 bases and V by 5 bases; bases with no gene match: 4. The CDR3 contains 12 residues. CDR3 DNA sequence: TGCAGTGCTCACAGGGGGGAAACTGAAGCTTTCTTT. Translation gives CSAHRGETEAFF.

This clonotype was detected many times. The V and J genes are TRBV6-2 or TRBV6-3 and TRBJ2-5; the D is unclear. This CDR3 spans 11 amino acids. Germline V lookup: CDR1 MNHEY, CDR2 SVGEGT. Trimming removed 4 bases from V and 5 bases from J, with 5 bases in between. The CDR3 nucleotides are TGTGCCAGCAGTTTAAGGGAGACCCAGTACTTC. Protein sequence: CASSLRETQYF.

About this clonotype itself: Because it lacks the conserved phenylalanine or tryptophan at the end, this CDR3 is likely a read error. The limits of the CDR3 on the DNA are not certain, so only TCRdb's listed CDR3 is given. The V call is TRBV20-1, the J call TRBJ1-2; the table names TRBD1, a call not compared with the DNA. The CDR3 adds up to 14 amino acids, both ends counted. Germline-derived CDR1 and CDR2 are DFQATT and SNEGSKA (reference sequence). Here the CDR3 reads CSALSDRVEDGYAV.

This clonotype came up many times. The chain couples TRBV18 to TRBJ2-3, with 7 bases fitting TRBD2. The V gene's germline CDR1 is KGHSH and CDR2 LQKENI. The CDR3 consists of 15 residues. Losses at the gene ends were 8 bases for V and 1 base for J; bases not matched to a gene: 9. The CDR3 protein is CASTGLPGGTDTQYF. CDR3 DNA: TGTGCCAGCACGGGACTACCCGGAGGCACAGATACGCAGTATTTT.

This clonotype has a count of ten or more. The chain uses TRBV5-1 and TRBJ2-1; tentative D call: TRBD2 (5 bases). Germline CDR1 and CDR2: SGHRS and YFSETQ. Trimming took off 0 bases at V and 8 bases at J, with 15 bases between the two ends. This CDR3 contains 15 residues. The CDR3 DNA follows: TGCGCCAGCAGCTTGGAGTTAAGGGAGTGGGATGAGCAGTTCTTC. It codes for CASSLELREWDEQFF.

This clonotype was recorded at least ten times. At one of its ends the junction is not consistent with the germline gene, which may arise from a read error. The chain has TRBV6-1 and TRBJ2-3; unclear D gene. The CDR3 spans 15 residues. Germline V gene data show CDR1 as MNHNS and CDR2 as SASEGT. The CDR3 sequence is CASREGPGSTDTQYF. CDR3 nucleotide sequence: TGTGCCAGCAGGGAAGGACCCGGTAGTACAGATACGCAGTATTTT.

The chain joins TRBV5-1 to TRBJ2-5; 10 nucleotides agree with TRBD1. The CDR3 consists of 15 residues. From germline, CDR1 is SGHRS and CDR2 YFSETQ. The trim removed 4 bases at V and 6 bases at J, leaving 9 bases unmatched. CDR3 residues: CASSPATGGLKTQYF. The CDR3 DNA is TGCGCCAGCAGCCCTGCGACAGGGGGCTTGAAGACCCAGTACTTC.

This clonotype was found many times. The V and J genes are TRBV5-1 and TRBJ2-7; 12 positions match TRBD1. The CDR3 loop spans 17 amino acids. In germline, CDR1 is SGHRS, CDR2 YFSETQ. V lost 1 base to trimming and J lost 0 bases; unmatched junction nucleotides: 5. This CDR3 is CASSLPGQGAFSYEQYF. In nucleotides, the CDR3 is TGCGCCAGCAGCTTGCCGGGACAGGGGGCGTTCTCCTACGAGCAGTACTTC.

This clonotype was observed at least ten times. The V gene is TRBV10-3, the J gene TRBJ2-1, with D possibly matching TRBD2 (5 bases). Germline loops: CDR1 ENHRY, CDR2 SYGVKD. The CDR3 extends over 13 amino acids. Trimming stripped 0 bases from V and 8 bases from J, with 8 bases between. CDR3 DNA: TGTGCCATCAGTGAGTCTTCGGAGGATGAGCAGTTCTTC. This encodes CAISESSEDEQFF.

There are a few counts of this clonotype. This chain uses TRBV5-1 with TRBJ1-5, with 8 bases lining up with TRBD1. Losses at the gene ends were 0 bases for V and 4 bases for J; bases not matched to a gene: 3. Germline V lookup: CDR1 SGHRS, CDR2 YFSETQ. CDR3 size: 15 residues. CDR3 DNA: TGCGCCAGCAGCTTGGACAGGGGGAAAAATCAGCCCCAGCATTTT. It translates to CASSLDRGKNQPQHF.

This clonotype was seen ten or more times. DNA of the CDR3: TGTGCCAGCAGCCCGGACAGCTTGTTGAATTCACCCCTCCACTTT. This encodes CASSPDSLLNSPLHF. This chain joins TRBV12-3 or TRBV12-4 and TRBJ1-6, with a possible D match to TRBD1 (6 bases). V dropped 6 bases and J dropped 7 bases, with 16 bases sitting between them. This CDR3 has 15 amino acids.

By share, this clonotype counts as medium-sized. The chain combines TRBV5-5 with TRBJ2-6, with D tentatively TRBD1 (6 bases). The CDR3 has 16 residues. V was pared by 9 bases and J by 4 bases, with 20 bases between. Germline-derived CDR1 and CDR2 are SGHKS and YYEKEE (reference sequence). CDR3 in amino acids: CATSSGALAGANVLTF. Written as DNA, the CDR3 is TGTGCCACCAGTTCAGGGGCATTAGCCGGGGCCAACGTCCTGACTTTC.